This TCR beta chain was captured by sequencing in a study of T cell responses to AZD1222 COVID-19 vaccine. Study-wide background: Second-dose groups at about 4 or about 12 weeks were pooled. Whole-study results and caveats: Nearly half of spike-specific TCRs reportedly target unmutated variant regions. Dominant CD4 TCR responses targeted spike regions 160-218 and 743-854. Sampling that yielded the repertoires occurred only after the peak T cell response.

Trimming took 2 bases from V and 0 from J, leaving 11 bases between them. The CDR3 is made up of 17 amino acids. CDR1 MNHEY and CDR2 SMNVEV come from the germline V gene (reference sequence). Profiling relied on immunoSEQ multiplex PCR, and the TCRdb table lists in-frame clones only, not all of them. The data show 82,000 or so clones, 90% seen once. As to this clone: Its cognate antigen is unknown.

This TCR was sampled from an adult in good health. The chain is built from TRBV27 and TRBJ2-6; D may be TRBD1 (6 bases). Sequencing used peripheral blood, obtained on day 0 of AZD1222 vaccination. The CDR3 reads CASSLVAGASGANVLTF. For the CDR3, the DNA is TGTGCCAGCAGTTTAGTGGCAGGGGCCTCTGGGGCCAACGTCCTGACTTTC.